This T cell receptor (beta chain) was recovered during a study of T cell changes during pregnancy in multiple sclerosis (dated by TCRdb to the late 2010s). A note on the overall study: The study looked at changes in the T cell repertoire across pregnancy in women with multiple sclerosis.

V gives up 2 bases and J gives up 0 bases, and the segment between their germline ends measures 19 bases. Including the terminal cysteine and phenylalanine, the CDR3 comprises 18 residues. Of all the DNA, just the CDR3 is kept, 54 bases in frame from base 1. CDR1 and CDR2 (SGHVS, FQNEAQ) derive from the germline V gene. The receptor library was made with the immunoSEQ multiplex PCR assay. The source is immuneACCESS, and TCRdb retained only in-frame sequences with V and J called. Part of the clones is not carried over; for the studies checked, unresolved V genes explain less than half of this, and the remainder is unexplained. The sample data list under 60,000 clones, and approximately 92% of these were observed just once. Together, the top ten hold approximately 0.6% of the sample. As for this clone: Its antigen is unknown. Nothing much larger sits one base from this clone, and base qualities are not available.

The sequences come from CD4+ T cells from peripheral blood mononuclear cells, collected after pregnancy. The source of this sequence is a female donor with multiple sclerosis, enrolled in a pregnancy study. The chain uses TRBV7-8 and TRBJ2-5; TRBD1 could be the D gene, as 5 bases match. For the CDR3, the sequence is CASSLMSRAPWYQETQYF. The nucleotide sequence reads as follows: TGTGCCAGCAGCTTAATGTCCAGGGCCCCTTGGTACCAAGAGACCCAGTACTTC. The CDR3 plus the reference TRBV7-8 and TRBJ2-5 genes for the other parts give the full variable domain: GAGVSQSPRYKVAKRGQDVALRCDPISGHVSLFWYQQALGQGPEFLTYFQNEAQLDKSGLPSDRFFAERPEGSVSTLKIQRTQQEDSAVYLCASSLMSRAPWYQETQYFGPGTRLLVL.